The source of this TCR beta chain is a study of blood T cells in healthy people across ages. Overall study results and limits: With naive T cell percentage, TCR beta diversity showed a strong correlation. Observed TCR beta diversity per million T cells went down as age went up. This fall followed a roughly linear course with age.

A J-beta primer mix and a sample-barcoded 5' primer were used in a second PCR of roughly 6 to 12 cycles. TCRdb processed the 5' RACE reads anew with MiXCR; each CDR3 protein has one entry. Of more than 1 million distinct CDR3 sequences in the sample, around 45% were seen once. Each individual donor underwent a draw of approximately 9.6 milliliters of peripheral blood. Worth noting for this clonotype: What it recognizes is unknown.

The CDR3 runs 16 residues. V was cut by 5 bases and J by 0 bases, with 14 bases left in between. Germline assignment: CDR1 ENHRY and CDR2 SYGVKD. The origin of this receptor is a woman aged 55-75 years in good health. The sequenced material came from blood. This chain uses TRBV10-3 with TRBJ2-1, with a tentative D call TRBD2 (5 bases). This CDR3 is CAISPSSFNSYNEQFF. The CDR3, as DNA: TGTGCCATCAGTCCGTCTAGCTTCAACTCCTACAATGAGCAGTTCTTC.